This paragraph reports one TCR beta chain. Its antigen is as yet unknown. Germline V CDR1 and CDR2: SEHNR, FQNEAQ (reference sequence). V shed 4 bases and J 7 bases; nucleotides not matched to a gene: 6. The CDR3 extends over 13 amino acids. This PCR relied on a set of 60 Vbeta primers and 13 Jbeta primers. Only in-frame clones appear in the TCRdb table, and some are missing; sequencing was by immunoSEQ multiplex PCR. The sample carries more than 95,000 clones, roughly 74% recorded once. This sample was included in a study of cytomegalovirus exposure and HLA in healthy donors. Regarding the study as a whole: Upon later analysis, TCR association rates were observed to vary by HLA locus, being highest for DRB1 and lowest for HLA-C. TCR beta sequences numbering around 15,000 were associated with HLA alleles at 0.05 false discovery rate in a later analysis. Both high specificity and high sensitivity reportedly marked the classifier's diagnosis of cytomegalovirus status.

The material sequenced was PBMCs. The receptor's source is a woman aged 45-65 years in good health and CMV-seropositive. The chain carries TRBV7-9 and TRBJ1-2; TRBD1 agrees at 7 bases. CDR3 in DNA: TGTGCCAGCAGCTGGTTAACAGGGGCTGGCTACACCTTC. Protein product: CASSWLTGAGYTF.